Listed below are T cell receptor beta chains from one sample, sequenced in a study of OX40 agonist ivuxolimab in advanced cancers. Profiling relied on immunoSEQ multiplex PCR, and the TCRdb table lists in-frame clones only, not all of them. This repertoire shows about 63,000 clones, around 89% found once; its top ten account for roughly 10%. The source material was CD4+ or CD8+ T cells sorted from blood, sampled in a trial of the OX40 agonist ivuxolimab. These receptor sequences come from an adult with an advanced solid tumor such as melanoma, head and neck, liver or kidney cancer. Each CDR3 is given with its conserved first and last residue. Fields, in order: V gene, J gene, D gene, clone size, CDR3 protein, CDR3 DNA. The D gene is left open where the match is weak. The size field is filled for only some rows; it gives once, few, many or a size class.

>TRBV10-2|TRBJ2-2|-|-
CASSGGNTGELFF
TGCGCCAGCAGTGGGGGGAACACCGGGGAGCTGTTTTTT
>TRBV11-2|TRBJ2-1|TRBD2|-
CASSLASGRILNEQFF
TGTGCCAGCAGCTTAGCTAGCGGGAGGATCCTCAATGAGCAGTTCTTC
>TRBV29-1|TRBJ2-7|TRBD2|once
CSVGEGPTYEQYF
TGCAGCGTCGGGGAGGGACCCACCTACGAGCAGTACTTC
>TRBV4-1|TRBJ1-2|-|-
CASSQAGTGNYGYTF
TGCGCCAGCAGCCAAGCGGGTACAGGGAACTATGGCTACACCTTC
>TRBV11-3|TRBJ2-1|-|once
CASSLEGIHEQFF
TGTGCCAGCAGCTTAGAGGGGATACATGAGCAGTTCTTC
>TRBV5-6|TRBJ2-1|TRBD2|-
CASSSRLAGSYNEQFF
TGTGCCAGCAGCTCTCGACTAGCGGGCTCCTACAATGAGCAGTTCTTC
>TRBV6-5|TRBJ1-6|-|few
CASRRGNSPLHF
TGTGCCAGTCGTAGGGGGAATTCACCCCTCCACTTT
>TRBV21-1|TRBJ2-7|-|-
CASSKSSQGGFSYEQYF
TGTGCCAGCAGCAAAAGTTCCCAAGGTGGTTTTTCCTACGAGCAGTACTTC
>TRBV27|TRBJ2-1|-|-
CASSLNRDGIGQFF
TGTGCCAGCAGTTTAAACCGGGACGGGATTGGTCAGTTCTTC
>TRBV28|TRBJ2-3|TRBD2|-
CASTWRGSGNTQYF
TGTGCCAGCACCTGGCGCGGGAGTGGAAATACGCAGTATTTT
>TRBV7-7|TRBJ2-5|TRBD1|-
CASSLDRAETQYF
TGTGCTAGCTCCCTGGACAGGGCGGAGACCCAGTACTTC
>TRBV9|TRBJ2-1|-|-
CASSVDPFNEQFF
TGTGCCAGCAGCGTAGACCCTTTTAATGAGCAGTTCTTC
>TRBV28|TRBJ2-7|TRBD2|-
CASSFSGGSLGQYF
TGTGCCAGCAGTTTTAGCGGGGGGTCCCTTGGGCAGTACTTC
>TRBV11-3|TRBJ2-7|TRBD2|-
CASSVLAGATYEQYF
TGTGCCAGCAGCGTACTAGCGGGAGCGACCTACGAGCAGTACTTC
>TRBV5-1|TRBJ2-1|-|-
CASSRYLYHEQFF
TGCGCCAGCAGCCGTTACCTCTACCATGAGCAGTTCTTC
>TRBV29-1|TRBJ2-3|TRBD1|-
CSVGQGSTTDTQYF
TGCAGCGTCGGACAGGGGTCCACCACAGATACGCAGTATTTT
>TRBV5-1|TRBJ1-4|TRBD1|-
CASSPGDRGSEKLFF
TGCGCCAGCAGCCCGGGGGACAGGGGTTCAGAAAAACTGTTTTTT
>TRBV7-8|TRBJ1-4|-|-
CASSLNPGLNEKLFF
TGTGCCAGCAGCTTAAATCCAGGCTTGAATGAAAAACTGTTTTTT
>TRBV2|TRBJ2-5|TRBD1|-
CASREVRGQGAETQYF
TGTGCCAGCAGAGAGGTTCGGGGACAGGGGGCAGAGACCCAGTACTTC
>TRBV18|TRBJ2-6|-|-
CASSPMASGANVLTF
TGTGCCAGCTCACCAATGGCCTCTGGGGCCAACGTCCTGACTTTC
>TRBV27|TRBJ2-1|-|-
CASSFFRYNEQFF
TGTGCCAGCAGTTTTTTTCGGTACAATGAGCAGTTCTTC
>TRBV5-1|TRBJ1-5|-|-
CASSWDPNQPQHF
TGCGCCAGCAGCTGGGACCCTAATCAGCCCCAGCATTTT
>TRBV7-9|TRBJ2-7|TRBD2|-
CASSFGGDYEQYF
TGTGCCAGCAGCTTTGGGGGGGACTACGAGCAGTACTTC
>TRBV5-4|TRBJ1-1|-|-
CASSLVGVGTEAFF
TGTGCCAGCAGCTTGGTAGGGGTGGGCACTGAAGCTTTCTTT
>TRBV29-1|TRBJ1-2|-|few
CSHTGTGNGYTF
TGCAGCCATACTGGGACCGGGAATGGCTACACCTTC
>TRBV27|TRBJ1-1|-|few
CASSLKLTGEAFF
TGTGCCAGCAGTTTAAAGTTGACGGGGGAGGCTTTCTTT
>TRBV2|TRBJ2-5|TRBD1|-
CATLRQGAVETQYF
TGTGCCACCTTGCGACAGGGGGCGGTGGAGACCCAGTACTTC
>TRBV5-1|TRBJ2-7|TRBD1|-
CASSPYGQAIYEQYF
TGCGCCAGCAGCCCGTACGGACAGGCGATATACGAGCAGTACTTC
>TRBV19|TRBJ2-2|TRBD2|-
CASSGSGGSNTGELFF
TGTGCCAGTAGTGGGAGCGGGGGTTCGAACACCGGGGAGCTGTTTTTT
>TRBV28|TRBJ2-2|-|-
CASSPSGENTGELFF
TGTGCCAGCAGTCCCAGTGGGGAGAACACCGGGGAGCTGTTTTTT